The 14 T cell receptor beta chains reported below all come from one sample, sequenced in a study of blood T cell repertoires in COVID-19. Sequenced by immunoSEQ multiplex PCR; TCRdb stores in-frame clones only, minus some. The sample includes approximately 300,000 clones, 70% to 90% of them seen just once. The sequencing sample was made of PBMCs or T cells enriched from blood (not recorded which). The receptors derive from a woman in her twenties or thirties who had recovered from COVID-19.

V usage is TRBV12-2 and J usage is TRBJ1-2; the table names TRBD1, a call not compared with the DNA. TRBV12-2 is deemed a pseudogene. The CDR3 covers 15 residues. This CDR3 reads CASRLADSPNYGYTF. DNA of the CDR3: TGTGCAAGTCGCTTAGCTGACAGCCCTAACTATGGCTACACCTTC.

This chain uses TRBV5-1 with TRBJ1-6; D may be TRBD1 (6 bases). The CDR3 loop spans 16 amino acids. The germline V and J ends were trimmed by 4 bases and 4 bases, with 15 bases remaining between them. Per the germline V gene, CDR1 is SGHRS and CDR2 is YFSETQ. The CDR3 DNA is TGCGCCAGCAGCGTACAGGGTGGATTATATAATTCACCCCTCCACTTT. This gives the protein CASSVQGGLYNSPLHF.

CDR3 sequence reads: CASSIDQTGQPQHF. Written as DNA, the CDR3 is TGTGCCAGTAGTATAGATCAGACAGGCCAGCCCCAGCATTTT. The chain couples TRBV19 to TRBJ1-5, with a possible D match to TRBD1 (6 bases). CDR3 size: 14 residues. Germline CDR1 and CDR2: LNHDA and SQIVND (reference sequence). Trimming shortened V by 0 bases and J by 7 bases, and 10 bases separated the two germline ends.

This sequence joins TRBV12-3 or TRBV12-4 and TRBJ1-2, with D perhaps TRBD1 (6 bases). This CDR3 has 13 residues. Trimming took 8 bases from V and 0 from J, leaving 10 bases between them. Written as DNA, the CDR3 is TGTGCCAGCTCGGACAGAGCTAACTATGGCTACACCTTC. Protein product: CASSDRANYGYTF.

The genes are TRBV14 and TRBJ2-2, with 14 bases lining up with TRBD2. Unmatched junction bases numbered 2, after V lost 4 bases and J lost 4 bases. The germline V gene encodes CDR1 SGHDN and CDR2 FVKESK. The CDR3 extends over 16 amino acids. CDR3 coding DNA: TGTGCCAGCAGCCCGGGACTAGCGGGAGTCACCGGGGAGCTGTTTTTT. As protein: CASSPGLAGVTGELFF.

The J gene is TRBJ2-7, the V gene TRBV7-9; D might be TRBD1 (5 bases). Germline assignment: CDR1 SEHNR and CDR2 FQNEAQ (reference sequence). The CDR3 length is 15 residues. The V end lost 4 bases, the J end lost 4 bases, and 17 bases lay between the germline ends. The CDR3 is CASSSDGDQGYEQYF. CDR3 nucleotide sequence: TGTGCCAGCAGCTCCGACGGAGACCAGGGTTACGAGCAGTACTTC.

The chain is built from TRBV30 and TRBJ2-1; 13 bases align to TRBD2. The CDR3 is made up of 17 amino acids. Trimming took 0 bases from V and 6 from J; bases not matched to a gene: 8. Per germline, CDR1 GTSNPN and CDR2 SVGIG (reference sequence). In nucleotides, the CDR3 is TGTGCCTGGAGTGTAGGACTAGCGGGGGCCCTCCTCAATGAGCAGTTCTTC. Its protein product is CAWSVGLAGALLNEQFF.

This clone was picked up a small number of times. V is TRBV7-2 and J is TRBJ2-3; 12 positions agree with TRBD2. Germline trimming cut 5 bases from V and 0 bases from J; bases unmatched to any gene: 3. The CDR3 is made up of 16 amino acids. Germline V gene lookup returns CDR1 SGHTA and CDR2 FQGNSA. This CDR3 is CASSRTSGVSTDTQYF. CDR3 in DNA: TGTGCCAGCAGCCGGACTAGCGGGGTTAGCACAGATACGCAGTATTTT.

J is TRBJ2-6 and V is TRBV19, with 11 bases identical to TRBD1. CDR3 length: 18 residues. The trim removed 4 bases at V and 1 base at J, leaving 6 bases unmatched. From germline, CDR1 is LNHDA and CDR2 SQIVND (reference sequence). CDR3: CASSTPDRGRSGANVLTF. The CDR3 DNA reads TGTGCCAGTAGTACCCCGGACAGGGGGCGGTCTGGGGCCAACGTCCTGACTTTC.

This clone occurred a few times. The chain uses TRBV28 and TRBJ1-4; the match to TRBD1 covers 11 bases. V lost 3 bases, J lost 9 bases, and 6 bases stayed unmatched. Germline CDR1 MDHEN, CDR2 SYDVKM. CDR3 length: 15 residues. The CDR3 DNA is TGTGCCAGCAGTTTTCTCCGGGACAGGGGGAAAAAACTGTTTTTT. Translation gives CASSFLRDRGKKLFF.

The rearrangement links TRBV5-5 to TRBJ2-6; maybe TRBD1 (6 bases). Germline loops: CDR1 SGHKS, CDR2 YYEKEE (reference sequence). The CDR3 contains 17 residues. The V end was cut by 1 base, the J end by 0 bases, with 11 bases between. CDR3 loop: CASSLRGQTSGANVLTF. For the CDR3, the DNA is TGTGCCAGCAGCTTGCGCGGACAGACCTCTGGGGCCAACGTCCTGACTTTC.

This clone appeared a single time. This chain connects TRBV6-6 to TRBJ2-7, with no clear D. The germline V and J ends were trimmed by 5 bases and 0 bases, with 8 bases remaining between them. Germline CDR1 reads MNHNY; CDR2 reads SVGAGI (reference sequence). The CDR3 has 13 residues. The CDR3 spells CASSTLLSYEQYF. CDR3 bases: TGTGCCAGCAGTACCCTACTCTCCTACGAGCAGTACTTC.

The chain joins TRBV18 to TRBJ2-1, with D possibly matching TRBD1 (6 bases). There are 15 residues in the CDR3. In germline, CDR1 is KGHSH, CDR2 LQKENI. Trimming left V 4 bases short and J 1 base short, with 11 bases between. The CDR3 coding sequence is TGTGCCAGCTCACGAGGGGGTGATTCCTACAATGAGCAGTTCTTC. Protein sequence: CASSRGGDSYNEQFF.

The chain uses TRBV11-2 and TRBJ1-5; 7 nucleotides align to TRBD1. V dropped 1 base and J dropped 0; count of bases not matched to a gene: 12. Per germline, CDR1 SGHAT and CDR2 FQNNGV. The CDR3 is 19 amino acids. The CDR3 region is CASSLGQGPNPYSNQPQHF. The CDR3 DNA reads TGTGCCAGCAGCTTAGGACAGGGCCCCAATCCTTATAGCAATCAGCCCCAGCATTTT.